This record looks at one T cell receptor beta chain sequence and its context. Its matching antigen is unknown. This record belongs to a study of cytomegalovirus exposure and HLA in healthy donors. Notes on the study in general: There were 164 TCR beta chains listed as cytomegalovirus-associated. An apparent linkage of common viral pathogens to several of the most significant clusters emerged in a later analysis. CMV serostatus was the only recorded immune exposure for donors.

Germline values: CDR1 SGHTA, CDR2 FQGTGA. The CDR3 consists of 17 residues. V trimming: 1 base; J trimming: 4 bases; junction bases outside the gene matches: 8. The PCR made use of 60 Vbeta and 13 Jbeta primers. The authors' processing: Later analysis identified 80 million to 85 million unique TCR beta chains, roughly 11 million shared. This table comes from immunoSEQ multiplex PCR, and its TCRdb copy is limited to in-frame clones, with some not included. That table supplies the V and J calls and clone size; D and trimming were determined from the DNA. Among about 90,000 clones listed, under 85% were seen once.

The J gene is TRBJ2-3, the V gene TRBV7-3, with 10 nucleotides matching TRBD2. The sequenced sample consisted of PBMCs. This clonotype originated in a man under 40 in good health and CMV-seronegative. The CDR3 region is CASSLIPSSGGADTQYF. CDR3 coding DNA: TGTGCCAGCAGCTTAATCCCGTCTAGCGGGGGTGCAGATACGCAGTATTTT.